One and the same sample provided the 19 T cell receptor beta chains below, sequenced in a study of pediatric ulcerative colitis. Sequencing was performed with immunoSEQ multiplex PCR; in TCRdb, only in-frame clones are kept and a portion is missing. The repertoire includes around 12,000 clones, roughly four fifths of them detected once, and approximately 4.9% sits in the top ten. One to two pinch biopsies were taken from the rectum during colonoscopy. Sequenced: gut tissue. Receptors originate from a boy between 10 and 17 years old who was a control in a study of pediatric ulcerative colitis.

The CDR3 bases are TGTGCCAGCAGTCGACAGGCGCGCACTGAAGCTTTCTTT. This codes for CASSRQARTEAFF. The chain uses TRBV2 and TRBJ1-1; the D gene is possibly TRBD1 (6 bases). This CDR3 is 13 amino acids long. The V gene's germline CDR1 is SNHLY and CDR2 FYNNEI. Trimming took off 5 bases at V and 4 bases at J, with 11 bases between the two ends.

The rearrangement joins TRBV7-4 to TRBJ1-2; weak D call: TRBD1 (6 bases). Trimming removed 6 bases from V and 5 bases from J, with 19 bases in between. The germline V gene encodes CDR1 SGHVT and CDR2 SQSDAQ. The CDR3 is 15 amino acids. The DNA for the CDR3 is TGTGCCAGCAGGCCCCCCAACCAGGGGAAATATGGCTACACCTTC. Translated, it gives CASRPPNQGKYGYTF.

The chain combines TRBV7-6 with TRBJ1-5; D call uncertain. This CDR3 spans 13 amino acids. The germline gives CDR1 SGHVS, CDR2 FNYEAQ. V gave up 0 bases and J gave up 6 bases, with 6 bases separating them. The CDR3 is CASSLAESQPQHF. The CDR3 DNA reads as TGTGCCAGCAGCTTAGCGGAGAGTCAGCCCCAGCATTTT.

This rearrangement joins TRBV7-9 to TRBJ2-7, with TRBD2 matching over 7 bases. There are 13 residues in the CDR3. J gave up 3 bases and V 5 bases, and 4 bases lay outside the gene matches. Germline CDR1 is SEHNR and CDR2 is FQNEAQ (reference sequence). The CDR3 reads CASSVSSGYEQYV. CDR3 coding DNA: TGTGCCAGCAGCGTTTCTAGCGGCTACGAGCAGTACGTC.

The chain has TRBV5-1 and TRBJ2-7, with TRBD2 matching over 10 bases. V gave up 6 bases and J gave up 3 bases; unmatched junction bases: 6. The CDR3 covers 14 residues. Germline V gene sequence: CDR1 SGHRS, CDR2 YFSETQ. CDR3 sequence: CASTSLAGVYEQYF. The CDR3, as DNA: TGCGCCAGCACCTCCCTAGCGGGGGTCTACGAGCAGTACTTC.

The gene calls are TRBV29-1 and TRBJ1-1; D gene unclear. The CDR3 runs to 14 residues. Trimming cost V 8 bases and J 1 base, with 17 bases left between them. Germline lookup yields CDR1 SQVTM and CDR2 ANQGSEA. The CDR3 DNA sequence: TGCAGCCTCCGCCGCGGGGAAGGGAACACTGAAGCTTTCTTT. Residues: CSLRRGEGNTEAFF.

V and J are TRBV6-5 and TRBJ1-1, with a tentative D call TRBD1 (6 bases). The V and J ends lost 9 bases and 3 bases respectively, with 17 bases between them. Germline values: CDR1 MNHEY, CDR2 SVGAGI. The CDR3 contains 14 residues. CDR3 in amino acids: CASLNRARDTEAFF. The CDR3 DNA reads as TGTGCCAGTTTGAACAGGGCTAGGGACACTGAAGCTTTCTTT.

The chain carries TRBV7-8 and TRBJ1-4, with D hard to call. Between the trimmed V and J ends, which lost 5 bases and 4 bases, there was a span of 8 bases. Germline lookup yields CDR1 SGHVS and CDR2 FQNEAQ. The CDR3 spans 13 residues. The CDR3 is CASSHSNNEKLFF. As DNA, the CDR3 is TGTGCCAGCAGCCACAGTAATAATGAAAAACTGTTTTTT.

The chain carries TRBV7-9 and TRBJ2-1; no firm D call. In germline, CDR1 is SEHNR, CDR2 FQNEAQ (reference sequence). This CDR3 has 12 residues. The V end lost 3 bases, the J end lost 9 bases, and 9 bases lay between the germline ends. CDR3 in amino acids: CASSFDRAEQFF. CDR3 DNA sequence: TGTGCCAGCAGCTTTGATCGGGCTGAGCAGTTCTTC.

The V and J genes are TRBV6-1 and TRBJ1-5; D might be TRBD1 (6 bases). Per the germline V gene, CDR1 is MNHNS and CDR2 is SASEGT. The CDR3 is 16 amino acids. V was cut by 4 bases and J by 0 bases, with 13 bases left in between. CDR3 residues: CASSALTGYSNQPQHF. DNA for the CDR3: TGTGCCAGCAGTGCATTGACAGGATATAGCAATCAGCCCCAGCATTTT.

This rearrangement joins TRBV9 to TRBJ2-3; no definite D call. In germline, CDR1 is SGDLS, CDR2 YYNGEE. CDR3 length equals 14 residues. With 0 bases removed from V and 2 bases from J, the gap between germline ends came to 7 bases. CDR3 in amino acids: CASSVAISTDTQYF. DNA of the CDR3: TGTGCCAGCAGCGTAGCGATTTCCACAGATACGCAGTATTTT. The variable domain in full, completed from reference TRBV9 and TRBJ2-3, reads DSGVTQTPKHLITATGQRVTLRCSPRSGDLSVYWYQQSLDQGLQFLIQYYNGEERAKGNILERFSAQQFPDLHSELNLSSLELGDSALYFCASSVAISTDTQYFGPGTRLTVL.

This chain connects TRBV19 to TRBJ1-5, with a weak D call TRBD1 (5 bases). Germline V gene sequence: CDR1 LNHDA, CDR2 SQIVND (reference sequence). The length of the CDR3 is 16 residues. V dropped 0 bases and J dropped 6 bases, with 15 bases sitting between them. The CDR3 is CASSIDPDRPGQPQHF. As DNA, the CDR3 is TGTGCCAGTAGTATAGACCCCGACAGACCGGGTCAGCCCCAGCATTTT.

With regard to this clone: At one boundary the junction diverges from the germline segment, which might be a read error. The chain combines TRBV7-8 with TRBJ2-3; a weak D match, TRBD2 (6 bases). Looked up from germline, CDR1 is SGHVS and CDR2 is FQNEAQ. The CDR3 covers 12 residues. CDR3: CASSLSGSQRDF. Here the CDR3 DNA reads TGTGCCAGCAGCTTAAGCGGGTCCCAGCGGGATTTT.

V and J are TRBV5-4 and TRBJ2-2, with 12 positions matching TRBD2. The CDR3 has 15 residues. Trimming cost V 0 bases and J 8 bases; bases outside gene matches: 2. The germline gives CDR1 SGHNT, CDR2 YYREEE (reference sequence). CDR3 region: CASSLAGLAGGELFF. The CDR3 DNA follows: TGTGCCAGCAGCTTGGCAGGACTAGCGGGAGGGGAGCTGTTTTTT.

The chain couples TRBV27 to TRBJ2-1; D is ambiguous. The V gene lost 10 bases and the J gene lost 0 bases, with 16 bases spanning the gap. The CDR3 covers 15 residues. The germline V gene has CDR1 MNHEY and CDR2 SMNVEV (reference sequence). The CDR3 region is CATSIRLSSYNEQFF. The CDR3 DNA reads TGTGCCACCTCAATCAGGTTGAGCTCCTACAATGAGCAGTTCTTC.

The chain employs TRBV11-3 and TRBJ2-3, with TRBD2 as a possible D gene (6 bases). Germline CDR1 SGHNT, CDR2 YENEEA. The CDR3 extends over 15 amino acids. Trimming cost V 5 bases and J 3 bases, with 15 bases left between them. CDR3 nucleotides: TGTGCCAGCAGCCCGCGACTAGGTGGTACAGATACGCAGTATTTT. Protein sequence: CASSPRLGGTDTQYF.

The rearrangement uses TRBV7-2 and TRBJ2-3, with 10 nucleotides matching TRBD2. Germline loops: CDR1 SGHTA, CDR2 FQGNSA. Losses at the gene ends were 4 bases for V and 2 bases for J; bases not matched to a gene: 15. The CDR3 is 19 residues long. DNA of the CDR3: TGTGCCAGCAGCTCATCTAGCGGGAGAGGGATAGGGTTCACAGATACGCAGTATTTT. Its protein product is CASSSSSGRGIGFTDTQYF.

This clone occurred a few times. The chain employs TRBV5-1 and TRBJ2-1, with 7 bases identical to TRBD2. Unmatched junction bases numbered 5, after V lost 0 bases and J lost 8 bases. The CDR3 totals 14 residues. The germline CDR1 and CDR2 sequences are SGHRS and YFSETQ. CDR3 residues: CASSLVAGVYEQFF. The CDR3 DNA sequence: TGCGCCAGCAGCTTGGTCGCGGGAGTTTATGAGCAGTTCTTC.

The rearrangement links TRBV11-2 to TRBJ1-5, with TRBD1 as a possible D gene (6 bases). CDR3 length equals 14 residues. Between the trimmed V and J ends, which lost 5 bases and 3 bases, there was a span of 11 bases. CDR1 is SGHAT and CDR2 is FQNNGV in the germline V gene. The CDR3 loop is CASSLTGNNQPQHF. CDR3 DNA sequence: TGTGCCAGCAGCCTTACAGGGAACAATCAGCCCCAGCATTTT.